The clone carrying this T cell receptor (beta chain) has more than one count but fewer than ten. Its specificity is not known. Each CDR3 protein gets one entry after TCRdb re-called the 5' RACE reads with MiXCR. Of roughly 240,000 distinct CDR3 sequences in the sample, approximately 15% were seen once. The CDR3 consists of 13 residues. Germline CDR1 LNHDA, CDR2 SQIVND (reference sequence). V gave up 8 bases and J gave up 4 bases; unmatched junction bases: 5. This specimen comes from a study of T-cell memory formation after mild COVID-19. Points from the study as a whole: Clones that contracted from day 15 to 85 were balanced CD4/CD8, while later expanders leaned CD4+. Several responding clones turned up in pre-infection memory, indicating that cross-reactive memory may have taken part.

The chain combines TRBV19 with TRBJ2-5; 9 bases line up with TRBD2. The sequence was obtained from an adult woman who had mild COVID-19 (a few samples of this study predate the infection). Cell type and time point are not known. The specimen sequenced was PBMCs or a T cell subset sorted from them (not recorded which). The CDR3 region is CASGAGGPETQYF. CDR3 DNA sequence: TGTGCCAGTGGGGCGGGAGGGCCAGAGACCCAGTACTTC.